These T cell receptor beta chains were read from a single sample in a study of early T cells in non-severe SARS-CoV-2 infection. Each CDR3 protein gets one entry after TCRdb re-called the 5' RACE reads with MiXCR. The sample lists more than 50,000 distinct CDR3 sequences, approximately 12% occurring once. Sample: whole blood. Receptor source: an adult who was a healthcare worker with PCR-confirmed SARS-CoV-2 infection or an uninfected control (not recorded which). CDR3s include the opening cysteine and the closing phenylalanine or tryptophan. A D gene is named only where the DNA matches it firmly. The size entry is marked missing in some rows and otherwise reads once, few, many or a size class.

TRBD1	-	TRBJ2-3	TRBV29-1	CSAQGAFGTDTQYF	TGCAGCGCTCAGGGGGCCTTCGGCACAGATACGCAGTATTTT
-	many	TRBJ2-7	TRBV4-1	CASSQGRQAPYEQYF	TGCGCCAGCAGCCAAGGTCGACAGGCCCCCTACGAGCAGTACTTC
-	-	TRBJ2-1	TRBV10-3	CAIKLLAVCNEQFF	TGTGCCATCAAACTTCTTGCGGTTTGCAATGAGCAGTTCTTC
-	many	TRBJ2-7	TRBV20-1	CSAMDGGRGTYEQYF	TGCAGTGCTATGGATGGGGGGCGCGGAACATACGAGCAGTACTTC
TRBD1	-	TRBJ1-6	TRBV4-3	CASSQERGTANSPLHF	TGCGCCAGCAGCCAAGAGAGAGGGACAGCCAATTCACCCCTCCACTTT
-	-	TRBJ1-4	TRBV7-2	CASRDTGGSEKLFF	TGTGCCAGCAGAGATACAGGTGGGAGTGAAAAACTGTTTTTT
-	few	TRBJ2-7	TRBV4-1	CASSQVTASYEQYF	TGCGCCAGCAGCCAAGTCACAGCCTCCTACGAGCAGTACTTC
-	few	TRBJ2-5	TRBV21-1	CASVSECQETQYF	TGTGCCAGCGTTAGCGAGTGCCAAGAGACCCAGTACTTC
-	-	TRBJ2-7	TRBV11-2	CASSLPRDATYEQYF	TGTGCCAGCAGCTTACCCCGGGACGCCACCTACGAGCAGTACTTC
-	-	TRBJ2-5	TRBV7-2	CASSLSVTEETQYF	TGTGCCAGCAGCTTAAGTGTGACAGAAGAGACCCAGTACTTC
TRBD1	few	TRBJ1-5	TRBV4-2	CASSQADRDNQPQHF	TGTGCCAGCAGCCAAGCGGACAGGGACAATCAGCCCCAGCATTTT
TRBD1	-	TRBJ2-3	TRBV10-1	CASSPGQEGTDTQYF	TGCGCCAGCAGTCCCGGACAGGAGGGCACAGATACGCAGTATTTT
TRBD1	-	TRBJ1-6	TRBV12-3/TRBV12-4	CASSRTGVNSPLHF	TGTGCCAGCAGCCGAACAGGGGTTAATTCACCCCTCCACTTT
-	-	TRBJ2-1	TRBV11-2	CASSLGTRKHYNEQFF	TGTGCCAGCAGCTTGGGGACCCGAAAGCATTACAATGAGCAGTTCTTC
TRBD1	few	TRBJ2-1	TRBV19	CASNPGQGYNEQFF	TGTGCCAGTAATCCGGGACAGGGCTACAATGAGCAGTTCTTC
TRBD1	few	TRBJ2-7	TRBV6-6	CASSYRTGSSYEQYF	TGTGCCAGCAGTTATCGGACAGGGAGCTCCTACGAGCAGTACTTC
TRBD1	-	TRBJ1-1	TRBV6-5	CASRETGSDTEAFF	TGTGCCAGCAGAGAGACAGGGTCGGACACTGAAGCTTTCTTT
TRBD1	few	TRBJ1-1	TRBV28	CASRTEGARAFF	TGTGCCAGCAGGACTGAGGGGGCGCGTGCTTTCTTT
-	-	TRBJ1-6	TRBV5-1	CASSLVVGQGYSPLHF	TGCGCCAGCAGCTTGGTGGTCGGGCAGGGGTATTCACCCCTCCACTTT
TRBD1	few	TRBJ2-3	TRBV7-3	CASSLGQLNTDTQYF	TGTGCCAGCAGCTTGGGACAGCTAAACACAGATACGCAGTATTTT
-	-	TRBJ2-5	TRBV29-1	CSVDFSSETQYF	TGCAGCGTTGATTTTTCGTCGGAGACCCAGTACTTC
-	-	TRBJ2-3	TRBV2	CASSGVHGRESTDTQYF	TGTGCCAGCAGTGGGGTGCACGGCAGGGAAAGCACAGATACGCAGTATTTT
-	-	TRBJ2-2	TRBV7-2	CASSFYDRSTGELFF	TGTGCCAGCAGCTTCTACGACAGGAGTACCGGGGAGCTGTTTTTT
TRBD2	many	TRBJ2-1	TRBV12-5	CASGLPSGEQFF	TGTGCTAGTGGTTTACCTAGCGGAGAGCAGTTCTTC
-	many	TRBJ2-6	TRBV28	CASSPHSSGANVLTF	TGTGCCAGCAGTCCTCACAGCTCTGGGGCCAACGTCCTGACTTTC
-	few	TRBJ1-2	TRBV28	CASSFSTEGLGYTF	TGTGCCAGCAGTTTTAGTACAGAAGGGCTCGGCTACACCTTC
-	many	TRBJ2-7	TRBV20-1	CSAGHPTVNEQYF	TGCAGTGCCGGCCATCCTACCGTCAACGAGCAGTACTTC
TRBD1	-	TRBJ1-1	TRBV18	CASSPDRVEAFF	TGTGCCAGCTCCCCCGACAGGGTAGAAGCTTTCTTT
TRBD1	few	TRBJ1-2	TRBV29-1	CSVAGTGTTPGYTF	TGCAGCGTTGCGGGGACAGGGACAACACCGGGCTACACCTTC